The 20 T cell receptor beta chains in this list originate from one sample, sequenced in a study of early T cells in non-severe SARS-CoV-2 infection. From the 5' RACE reads, TCRdb called clonotypes with MiXCR, one entry per CDR3 protein. The sample yields 30,000 to 40,000 distinct CDR3 sequences, less than 8% seen once. The specimen sequenced was whole blood. Every receptor here comes from an adult who was a healthcare worker with PCR-confirmed SARS-CoV-2 infection or an uninfected control (not recorded which).

The table lists this clonotype with many counts. The chain joins TRBV11-2 to TRBJ1-1, with D unclear. Looked up from germline, CDR1 is SGHAT and CDR2 is FQNNGV. The V end lost 5 bases, the J end lost 0 bases, and 19 bases lay between the germline ends. This CDR3 is built from 17 residues. CDR3 sequence reads: CASSATYRSGLNTEAFF. CDR3 coding DNA: TGTGCCAGCAGCGCAACATATCGTAGCGGATTGAACACTGAAGCTTTCTTT.

This clonotype was seen only once. V usage is TRBV20-1 and J usage is TRBJ1-2; D not resolved. V was trimmed by 1 base and J by 6 bases, leaving 6 bases between them. The CDR3 runs to 11 residues. Germline V gives CDR1 DFQATT, CDR2 SNEGSKA (reference sequence). The DNA of the CDR3 is TGCAGTGCTAGAGCACCCGATGGCTACACCTTC. It translates to CSARAPDGYTF.

This clonotype was seen at least ten times. This chain joins TRBV28 and TRBJ1-2; 7 bases align to TRBD1. V gave up 7 bases and J gave up 2 bases; unmatched junction bases: 4. The CDR3 runs to 13 residues. Germline V gene data show CDR1 as MDHEN and CDR2 as SYDVKM. Here the CDR3 reads CASKTTGNYGYTF. In DNA form, the CDR3 reads TGTGCCAGCAAGACGACAGGGAACTATGGCTACACCTTC.

At least ten counts were recorded for this clonotype. V usage is TRBV13 and J usage is TRBJ1-6; TRBD1 is a possible D gene (5 bases). From germline, CDR1 is PRHDT and CDR2 FYEKMQ (reference sequence). The CDR3 loop spans 15 amino acids. V was trimmed by 3 bases and J by 2 bases, leaving 8 bases between them. The CDR3: CASSFGAAYNSPLHF. DNA of the CDR3: TGTGCCAGCAGCTTCGGGGCGGCCTATAATTCACCCCTCCACTTT.

This clonotype was observed at least ten times. The chain couples TRBV6-2 or TRBV6-3 to TRBJ1-1; D call uncertain. CDR1 is MNHEY, CDR2 SVGEGT, per germline. The V gene lost 0 bases and the J gene lost 2 bases, with 19 bases spanning the gap. The CDR3 is made up of 18 amino acids. For the CDR3, the DNA is TGTGCCAGCAGTTACTCTTTCTCGGCCAGTCAAACTAACACTGAAGCTTTCTTT. Translated, it gives CASSYSFSASQTNTEAFF.

The chain is built from TRBV3-1 and TRBJ1-2, with D tentatively TRBD1 (6 bases). Trimming pared 4 bases from V and 3 bases from J, leaving 12 bases between. The CDR3 has 14 amino acids. The germline V gene encodes CDR1 LGHDT and CDR2 YNNKEL (reference sequence). The CDR3, as DNA: TGTGCCAGCAGCCGAGGGGGGCGACACTATGGCTACACCTTC. Amino acid sequence: CASSRGGRHYGYTF.

This clonotype was detected only once. The V and J genes are TRBV28 and TRBJ2-7; TRBD1 agrees at 10 bases. The length of the CDR3 is 15 residues. CDR1 and CDR2 (germline): MDHEN, SYDVKM. J gave up 2 bases and V 4 bases, and 5 bases lay outside the gene matches. CDR3 coding DNA: TGTGCCAGCAGTTATCGGACAGGGGGTCCCTACGAGCAGTACTTC. This codes for CASSYRTGGPYEQYF. Complete variable domain (other parts from reference TRBV28 and TRBJ2-7): DVKVTQSSRYLVKRTGEKVFLECVQDMDHENMFWYRQDPGLGLRLIYFSYDVKMKEKGDIPEGYSVSREKKERFSLILESASTNQTSMYLCASSYRTGGPYEQYFGPGTRLTVT.

Ten or more counts support this clonotype. The chain employs TRBV29-1 and TRBJ2-1; D uncertain. There are 14 residues in the CDR3. Germline V lookup: CDR1 SQVTM, CDR2 ANQGSEA. V lost 0 bases, J lost 3 bases, and 9 bases lay in between. This chain's CDR3 is CSVEDLGGYNEQFF. CDR3 nucleotide sequence: TGCAGCGTTGAAGATCTGGGCGGCTACAATGAGCAGTTCTTC.

J is TRBJ2-3 and V is TRBV12-3 or TRBV12-4; TRBD2 agrees at 11 bases. CDR3 length equals 19 residues. The V segment lost 5 bases and the J segment 4 bases; nucleotides outside the gene matches: 17. CDR3 loop: CASSLGELAGAEGPDTQYF. The CDR3 nucleotides read TGTGCCAGCAGTCTGGGGGAACTAGCGGGGGCCGAAGGACCAGATACGCAGTATTTT.

This clonotype was counted ten times or more. This chain joins TRBV7-9 and TRBJ2-7; 15 positions match TRBD2. Germline-derived CDR1 and CDR2 are SEHNR and FQNEAQ (reference sequence). This CDR3 is built from 16 residues. V gave up 5 bases and J gave up 7 bases; unmatched junction bases: 9. CDR3 loop: CASSHNGLAGGREQYF. The CDR3 DNA sequence: TGTGCCAGCAGCCACAATGGACTAGCGGGGGGGCGTGAGCAGTACTTC.

This clonotype has a count of ten or more. V and J are TRBV20-1 and TRBJ2-7, with D maybe TRBD1 (5 bases). The CDR3 totals 12 residues. V shed 3 bases and J shed 1 base, with 7 bases lying between them. Germline V gene lookup returns CDR1 DFQATT and CDR2 SNEGSKA (reference sequence). For the CDR3, the DNA is TGCAGTGCTAGTGCAGGGTCCTACGAGCAGTACTTC. As protein: CSASAGSYEQYF.

V usage is TRBV20-1 and J usage is TRBJ1-5; D perhaps matches TRBD1 (6 bases). CDR3 length: 14 residues. The germline V gene has CDR1 DFQATT and CDR2 SNEGSKA (reference sequence). V lost 5 bases to trimming and J lost 0 bases, with 11 bases between them. This CDR3 is CSAEGQISNQPQHF. The CDR3 region has the DNA TGCAGTGCTGAAGGACAGATTAGCAATCAGCCCCAGCATTTT.

This chain links TRBV11-3 with TRBJ2-5, with D tentatively TRBD1 or TRBD2 (6 bases each). V was clipped by 5 bases and J by 0 bases, with 16 bases between them. Germline loops: CDR1 SGHNT, CDR2 YENEEA. The CDR3 spans 16 residues. The CDR3 DNA sequence: TGTGCCAGCAGCCGAGGGGTGGGGGGCTACCAAGAGACCCAGTACTTC. This codes for CASSRGVGGYQETQYF.

The J gene is TRBJ2-3, the V gene TRBV7-2, with TRBD2 as a possible D gene (6 bases). Trimming pared 5 bases from V and 3 bases from J, leaving 12 bases between. CDR1 and CDR2 from the germline V gene are SGHTA and FQGNSA. The CDR3 length is 14 residues. The CDR3 sequence: CASSLRLVTDTQYF. As DNA, the CDR3 is TGTGCCAGCAGCCTCCGACTAGTGACAGATACGCAGTATTTT.

Ten or more counts support this clonotype. This chain links TRBV10-2 with TRBJ2-3; D gene uncertain. CDR1 WSHSY and CDR2 SAAADI come from the germline V gene. The germline V and J ends were trimmed by 8 bases and 8 bases, with 11 bases remaining between them. The CDR3 totals 11 residues. CDR3 sequence: CASSDVGTQYF. CDR3 DNA: TGCGCCAGCTCCGACGTCGGTACGCAGTATTTT.

This clonotype appeared many times. The chain carries TRBV28 and TRBJ2-7; 7 positions agree with TRBD1. V was clipped by 6 bases and J by 3 bases; unmatched bases: 5. This CDR3 contains 13 residues. Germline V gene lookup returns CDR1 MDHEN and CDR2 SYDVKM. CDR3 sequence: CASSERQGYEQYF. The CDR3 DNA follows: TGTGCCAGCAGCGAACGACAGGGCTACGAGCAGTACTTC. The variable domain in full, completed from reference TRBV28 and TRBJ2-7, reads DVKVTQSSRYLVKRTGEKVFLECVQDMDHENMFWYRQDPGLGLRLIYFSYDVKMKEKGDIPEGYSVSREKKERFSLILESASTNQTSMYLCASSERQGYEQYFGPGTRLTVT.

The table lists this clonotype with many counts. The chain uses TRBV7-9 and TRBJ2-1, with 9 bases matching TRBD2. With V trimmed by 3 bases and J by 3 bases, 6 bases remained unmatched. CDR1 and CDR2 from the germline V gene are SEHNR and FQNEAQ (reference sequence). The CDR3 spans 16 residues. CDR3 DNA sequence: TGTGCCAGCAGCTTCAGCGGGGGGTCCAACTACAATGAGCAGTTCTTC. This codes for CASSFSGGSNYNEQFF.

This clonotype was picked up many times. The CDR3 DNA reads as TGTGCCAGCAGCATACGGCCAGCCAACCGTGGGAATCAGCCCCAGCATTTT. It encodes CASSIRPANRGNQPQHF. This sequence joins TRBV2 and TRBJ1-5; D unclear. CDR3 size: 17 residues. From germline, CDR1 is SNHLY and CDR2 FYNNEI. V lost 6 bases, J lost 4 bases, and 22 bases lay in between.

In this sample, this clonotype is medium-sized (0.01 to 0.1%). V is TRBV20-1 and J is TRBJ2-1; D is undetermined. This CDR3 region has 13 residues. Trimming removed 2 bases from V and 7 bases from J, with 12 bases in between. Per the germline V gene, CDR1 is DFQATT and CDR2 is SNEGSKA (reference sequence). This CDR3 reads CSARWLTGNEQFF. The CDR3 DNA follows: TGCAGTGCTAGATGGCTGACTGGGAATGAGCAGTTCTTC.

This clonotype appeared many times. The V gene is TRBV7-9, the J gene TRBJ2-1; D not resolved. CDR3 length equals 16 residues. The germline gives CDR1 SEHNR, CDR2 FQNEAQ (reference sequence). V was cut by 0 bases and J by 6 bases, with 15 bases left in between. CDR3 region: CASSLADHSLGNEQFF. The CDR3, as DNA: TGTGCCAGCAGCTTAGCCGACCATTCCTTAGGCAATGAGCAGTTCTTC.